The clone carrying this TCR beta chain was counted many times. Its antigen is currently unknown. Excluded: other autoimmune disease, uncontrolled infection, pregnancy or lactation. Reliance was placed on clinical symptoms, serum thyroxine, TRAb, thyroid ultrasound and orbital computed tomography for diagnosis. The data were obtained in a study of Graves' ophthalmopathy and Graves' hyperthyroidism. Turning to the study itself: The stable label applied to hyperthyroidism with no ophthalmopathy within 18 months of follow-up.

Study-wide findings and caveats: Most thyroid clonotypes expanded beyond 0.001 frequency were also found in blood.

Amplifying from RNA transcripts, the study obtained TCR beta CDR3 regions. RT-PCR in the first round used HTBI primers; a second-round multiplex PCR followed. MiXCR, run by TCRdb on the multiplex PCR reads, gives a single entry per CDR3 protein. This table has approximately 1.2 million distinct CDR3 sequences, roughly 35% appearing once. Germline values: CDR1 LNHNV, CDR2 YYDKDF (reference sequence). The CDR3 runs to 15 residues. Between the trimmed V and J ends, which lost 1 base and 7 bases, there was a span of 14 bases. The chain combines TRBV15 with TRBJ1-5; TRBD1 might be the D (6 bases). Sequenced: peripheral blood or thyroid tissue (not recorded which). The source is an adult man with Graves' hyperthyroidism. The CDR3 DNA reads TGTGCCACCAGCAGAGCTAGCAGGGGTCGGCAGCCCCAGCATTTT. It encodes CATSRASRGRQPQHF.